This T cell receptor beta chain was captured in a study of blood T cells in healthy people across ages. Study observations and caveats: Both naive CD4+ cell counts and diversity were greater in long-lived donors than in aged donors. PBMC samples, being unsorted, prevented any conclusive comparison of naive and antigen-experienced cells.

Germline loops: CDR1 MNHEY, CDR2 SVGEGT. The CDR3 is made up of 18 amino acids. V was clipped by 6 bases and J by 3 bases; unmatched bases: 13. As to this clonotype: The antigen is not known.

Using a J-beta primer mix together with a sample-barcoded 5' primer, a second PCR was run for roughly 7 to 12 cycles. TCRdb redid the calling of the 5' RACE reads with MiXCR, one entry per CDR3 protein. The table records some 1.7 million distinct CDR3 sequences, roughly 27% of them present only once. Each sample used at least 6 million PBMCs. The chain joins TRBV6-2 or TRBV6-3 to TRBJ2-6; 8 positions match TRBD1. The receptor was derived from a woman younger than 45 in good health. Sequencing was carried out using blood. CDR3 sequence reads: CASSSPETGAYGANVLTF. The CDR3 DNA follows: TGTGCCAGCAGCTCTCCCGAGACAGGGGCGTATGGGGCCAACGTCCTGACTTTC.